The entry that follows covers one TCR beta chain sequence. This clone was counted a single time. Its recognized antigen is unknown. Base qualities are missing; no much larger clone stands one base away. V and J lose 7 bases and 0 bases, and a span of 9 bases separates them. Looking up the germline V gene yields CDR1 MDHEN and CDR2 SYDVKM. The CDR3 holds 13 amino acids from the cysteine to the phenylalanine. Left in the record is the CDR3 DNA by itself, 39 bases read in frame from the first base. The receptor library was made with the immunoSEQ multiplex PCR assay. T cell repertoires were profiled with deep sequencing of rearranged TCR beta loci together with multiparametric flow cytometry. Not all clones reach the TCRdb copy of this immuneACCESS table, which keeps in-frame sequences only. Checked studies attribute under half of the gap to unresolved V genes and leave the rest unexplained. The sample table holds 39,000 or so clones, of which roughly nine tenths were seen once. The ten largest clonotypes hold around 15% of the sample.

The record originates from a study of lymphopenia after photon versus proton radiotherapy (dated by TCRdb to about 2019). Regarding the study in general: The study compared the immunological effects of photon versus proton radiation therapy in patients with gastrointestinal tumors who developed high-grade lymphopenia. The cohort comprised approximately 21 patients with gastrointestinal tumors who received either photon or proton therapy and then developed lymphopenia. The study aimed to characterize how the two radiation modalities differ in their impact on the immune system.

Study-wide conclusions, independent of this receptor: Relative stability during treatment was observed in proton-treated patients, whereas loss of naive T cells and TCR diversity and gain of effector/memory populations were observed in photon-treated patients. After the lymphocyte count nadir, photon-treated repertoires showed oligoclonal expansion, especially of CD8+ Temra cells, which drove the drop in diversity. The survival association was assessed only in patients who died, and the authors presented better survival with proton therapy as a possibility rather than a demonstrated result. Across the cohort, a larger post-nadir drop in TCR diversity was inversely correlated with overall survival time among patients who died.

Sequences were derived from peripheral blood, sampled from a patient treated with photon-based radiotherapy. The clonotype originates from a man in his 60s with cholangiocarcinoma. Recombination linked TRBV28 to TRBJ1-1; no D gene can be assigned with confidence. The bases are TGTGCCAGCATTAGGGATCTGAACACTGAAGCTTTCTTT. Its product reads: CASIRDLNTEAFF. With the rest looked up from the reference TRBV28 and TRBJ1-1 genes rather than sequenced, the full variable domain is DVKVTQSSRYLVKRTGEKVFLECVQDMDHENMFWYRQDPGLGLRLIYFSYDVKMKEKGDIPEGYSVSREKKERFSLILESASTNQTSMYLCASIRDLNTEAFFGQGTRLTVV.